Following are 2 T cell receptor beta chains from one sample sequenced in a study of T cells in Graves' hyperthyroidism and ophthalmopathy. Amplified TCR beta CDR3 regions came from RNA transcripts. The TCR CDR3 first-round RT-PCR relied on the HTBI primer set. TCRdb re-called the multiplex PCR reads through MiXCR, storing one row per CDR3 protein. The data hold 380,000 or so distinct CDR3 sequences, with about 14% observed a single time. The sequenced sample consisted of blood. All receptors come from a man aged 30 to 45 with Graves' hyperthyroidism that later progressed to Graves' ophthalmopathy.

The chain joins TRBV5-1 to TRBJ1-4, with a tentative D call TRBD1 (5 bases). V lost 0 bases to trimming and J lost 4 bases, with 10 bases between them. CDR1 and CDR2 from the germline V gene are SGHRS and YFSETQ. This CDR3 spans 15 amino acids. CDR3 loop: CASSLGQTLNEKLFF. The CDR3 region has the DNA TGCGCCAGCAGCTTGGGACAGACACTTAATGAAAAACTGTTTTTT.

The sample holds many counts of this clonotype. The genes are TRBV5-1 and TRBJ1-1; TRBD1 might be the D (5 bases). The germline gives CDR1 SGHRS, CDR2 YFSETQ. V was trimmed by 4 bases and J by 3 bases, leaving 19 bases between them. There are 16 residues in the CDR3. CDR3 coding DNA: TGCGCCAGCAGCACCAGGACGCAGCGGGGACACACTGAAGCTTTCTTT. Encoded protein: CASSTRTQRGHTEAFF. The full variable domain, completed using reference TRBV5-1 and TRBJ1-1, is KAGVTQTPRYLIKTRGQQVTLSCSPISGHRSVSWYQQTPGQGLQFLFEYFSETQRNKGNFPGRFSGRQFSNSRSEMNVSTLELGDSALYLCASSTRTQRGHTEAFFGQGTRLTVV.